This record concerns one TCR beta chain sequence. This entry is derived from a study of a mutant IDH1 vaccine in newly diagnosed glioma. Time point of the sample: baseline, week 1 (first vaccination visit). The treatment denotes: pre-vaccination baseline after standard-of-care therapy. The assay was immunoSEQ multiplex PCR, and TCRdb's table has in-frame clones only and misses some. The table shows about 66,000 clones, with 86% occurring only once. CDR3 size: 17 residues. The germline V and J ends were trimmed by 1 base and 4 bases, with 19 bases remaining between them. From germline, CDR1 is LGHNA and CDR2 YNFKEQ.

Sequencing used PBMCs, obtained from a glioma patient treated with radiotherapy, temozolomide or both. The TCR originated in a man under 40 with glioma. This chain connects TRBV4-2 to TRBJ2-5; D is uncertain. Here the CDR3 reads CASSQAGWAGLLETQYF. CDR3 nucleotide sequence: TGTGCCAGCAGCCAAGCCGGATGGGCCGGCCTATTAGAGACCCAGTACTTC.